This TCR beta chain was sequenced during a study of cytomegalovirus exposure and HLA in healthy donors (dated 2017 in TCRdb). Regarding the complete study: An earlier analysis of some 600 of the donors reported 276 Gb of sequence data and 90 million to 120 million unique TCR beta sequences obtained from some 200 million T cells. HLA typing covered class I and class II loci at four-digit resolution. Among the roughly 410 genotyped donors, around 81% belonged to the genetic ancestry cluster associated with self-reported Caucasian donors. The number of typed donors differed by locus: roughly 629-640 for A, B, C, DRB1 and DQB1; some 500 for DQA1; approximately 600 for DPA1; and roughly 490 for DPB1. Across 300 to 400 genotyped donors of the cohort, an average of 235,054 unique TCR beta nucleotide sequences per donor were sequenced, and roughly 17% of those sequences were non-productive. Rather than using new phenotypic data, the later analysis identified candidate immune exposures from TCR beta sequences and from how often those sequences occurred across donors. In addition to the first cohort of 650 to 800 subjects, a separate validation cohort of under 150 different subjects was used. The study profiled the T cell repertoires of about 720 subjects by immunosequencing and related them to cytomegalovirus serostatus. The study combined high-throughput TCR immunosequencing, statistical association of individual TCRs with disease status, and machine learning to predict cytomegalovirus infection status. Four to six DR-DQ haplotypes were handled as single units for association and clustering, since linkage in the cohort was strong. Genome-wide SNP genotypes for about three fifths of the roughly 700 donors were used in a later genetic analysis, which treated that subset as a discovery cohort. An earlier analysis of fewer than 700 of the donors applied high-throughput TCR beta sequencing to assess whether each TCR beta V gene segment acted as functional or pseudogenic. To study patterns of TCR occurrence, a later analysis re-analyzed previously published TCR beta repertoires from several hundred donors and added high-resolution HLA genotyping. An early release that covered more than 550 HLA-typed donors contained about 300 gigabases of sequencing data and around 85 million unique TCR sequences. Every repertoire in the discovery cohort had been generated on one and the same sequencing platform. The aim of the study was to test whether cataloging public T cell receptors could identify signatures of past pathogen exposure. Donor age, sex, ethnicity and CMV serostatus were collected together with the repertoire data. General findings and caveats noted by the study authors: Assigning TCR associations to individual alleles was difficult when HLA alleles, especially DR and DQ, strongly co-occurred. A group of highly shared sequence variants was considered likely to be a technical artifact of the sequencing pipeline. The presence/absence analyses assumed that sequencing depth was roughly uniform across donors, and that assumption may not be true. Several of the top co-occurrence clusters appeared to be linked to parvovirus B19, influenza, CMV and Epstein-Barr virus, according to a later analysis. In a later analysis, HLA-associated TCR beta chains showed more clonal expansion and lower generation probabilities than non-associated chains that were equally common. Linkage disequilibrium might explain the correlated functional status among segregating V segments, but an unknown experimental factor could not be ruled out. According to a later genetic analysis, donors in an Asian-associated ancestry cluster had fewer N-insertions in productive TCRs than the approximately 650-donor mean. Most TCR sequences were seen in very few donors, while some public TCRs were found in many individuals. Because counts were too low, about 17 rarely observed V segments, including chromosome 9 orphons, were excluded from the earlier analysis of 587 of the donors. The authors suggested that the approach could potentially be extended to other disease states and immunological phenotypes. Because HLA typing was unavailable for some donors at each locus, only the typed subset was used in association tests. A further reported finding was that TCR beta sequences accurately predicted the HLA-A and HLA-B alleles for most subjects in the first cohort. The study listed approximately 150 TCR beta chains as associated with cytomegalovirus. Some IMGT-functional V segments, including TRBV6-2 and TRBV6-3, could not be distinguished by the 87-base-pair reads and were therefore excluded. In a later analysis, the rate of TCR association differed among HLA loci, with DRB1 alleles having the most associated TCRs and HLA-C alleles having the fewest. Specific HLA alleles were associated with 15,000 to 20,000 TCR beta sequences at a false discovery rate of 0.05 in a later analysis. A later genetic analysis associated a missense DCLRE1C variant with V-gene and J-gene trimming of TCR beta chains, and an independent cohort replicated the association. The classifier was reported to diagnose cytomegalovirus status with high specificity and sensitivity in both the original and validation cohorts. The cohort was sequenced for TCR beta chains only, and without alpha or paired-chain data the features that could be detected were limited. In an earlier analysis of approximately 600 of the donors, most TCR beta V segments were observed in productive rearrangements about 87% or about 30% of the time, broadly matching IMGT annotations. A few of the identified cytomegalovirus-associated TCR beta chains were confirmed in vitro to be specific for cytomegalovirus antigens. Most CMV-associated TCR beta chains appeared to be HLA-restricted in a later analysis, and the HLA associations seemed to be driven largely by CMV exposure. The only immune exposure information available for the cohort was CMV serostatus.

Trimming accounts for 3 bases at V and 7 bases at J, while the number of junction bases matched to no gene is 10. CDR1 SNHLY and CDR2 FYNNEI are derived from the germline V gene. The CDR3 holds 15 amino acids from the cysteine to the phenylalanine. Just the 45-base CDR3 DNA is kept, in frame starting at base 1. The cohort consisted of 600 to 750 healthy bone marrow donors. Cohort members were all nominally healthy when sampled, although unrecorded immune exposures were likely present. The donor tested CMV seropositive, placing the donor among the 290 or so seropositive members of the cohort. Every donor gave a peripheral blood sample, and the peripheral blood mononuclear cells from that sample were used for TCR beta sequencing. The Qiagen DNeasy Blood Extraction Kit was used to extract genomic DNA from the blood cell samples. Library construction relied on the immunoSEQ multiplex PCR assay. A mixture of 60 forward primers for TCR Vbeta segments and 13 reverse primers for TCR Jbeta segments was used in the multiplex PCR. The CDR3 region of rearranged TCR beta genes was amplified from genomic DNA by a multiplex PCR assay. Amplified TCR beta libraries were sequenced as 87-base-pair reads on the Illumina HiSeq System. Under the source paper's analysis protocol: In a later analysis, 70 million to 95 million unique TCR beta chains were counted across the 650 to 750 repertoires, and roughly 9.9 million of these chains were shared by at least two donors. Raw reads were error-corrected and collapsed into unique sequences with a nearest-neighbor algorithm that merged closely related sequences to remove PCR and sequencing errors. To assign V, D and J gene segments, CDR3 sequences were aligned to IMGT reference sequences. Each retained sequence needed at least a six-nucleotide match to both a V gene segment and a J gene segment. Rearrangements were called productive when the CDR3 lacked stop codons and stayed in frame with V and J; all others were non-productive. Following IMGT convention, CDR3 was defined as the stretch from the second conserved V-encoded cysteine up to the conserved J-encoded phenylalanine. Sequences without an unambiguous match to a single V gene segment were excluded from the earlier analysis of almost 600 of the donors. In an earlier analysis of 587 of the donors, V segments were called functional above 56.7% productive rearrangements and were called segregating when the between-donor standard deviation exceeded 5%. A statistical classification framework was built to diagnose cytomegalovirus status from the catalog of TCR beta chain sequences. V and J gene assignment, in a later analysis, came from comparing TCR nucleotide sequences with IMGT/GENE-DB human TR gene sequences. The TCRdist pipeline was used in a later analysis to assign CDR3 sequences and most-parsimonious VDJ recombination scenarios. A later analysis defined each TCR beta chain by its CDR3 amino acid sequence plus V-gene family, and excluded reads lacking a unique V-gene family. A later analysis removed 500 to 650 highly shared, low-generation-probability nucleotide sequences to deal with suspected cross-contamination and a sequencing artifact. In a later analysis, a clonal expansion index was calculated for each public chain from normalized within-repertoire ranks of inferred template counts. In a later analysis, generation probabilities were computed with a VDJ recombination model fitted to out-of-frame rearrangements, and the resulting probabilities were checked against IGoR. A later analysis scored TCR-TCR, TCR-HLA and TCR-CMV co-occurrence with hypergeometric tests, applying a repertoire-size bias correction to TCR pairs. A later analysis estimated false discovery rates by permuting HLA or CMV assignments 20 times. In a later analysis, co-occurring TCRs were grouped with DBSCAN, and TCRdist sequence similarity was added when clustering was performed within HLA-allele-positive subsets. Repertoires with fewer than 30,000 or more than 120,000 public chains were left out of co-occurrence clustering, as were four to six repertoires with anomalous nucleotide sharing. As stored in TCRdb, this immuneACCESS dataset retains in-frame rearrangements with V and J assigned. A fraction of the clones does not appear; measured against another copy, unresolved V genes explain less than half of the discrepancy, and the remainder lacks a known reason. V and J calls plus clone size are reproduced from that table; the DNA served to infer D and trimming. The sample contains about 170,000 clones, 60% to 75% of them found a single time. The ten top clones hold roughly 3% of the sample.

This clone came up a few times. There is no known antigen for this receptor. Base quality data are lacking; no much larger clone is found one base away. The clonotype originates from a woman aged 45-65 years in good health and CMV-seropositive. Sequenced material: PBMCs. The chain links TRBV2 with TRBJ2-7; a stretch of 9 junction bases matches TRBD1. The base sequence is TGTGCCAGCAGTGAGGGGGACAGGGTACTTGTTGAGCAGTACTTC. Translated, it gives CASSEGDRVLVEQYF.